The 4 T cell receptor beta chains in this list originate from one sample, sequenced in a study of response to subunit inactivated influenza vaccine (dated by TCRdb to about 2018). The library was produced with RT-PCR. Sequencing instrument: Illumina HiSeq 2500. TCRdb redid the processing of the public reads, applying fastp at Q25 and MiXCR, and retained in-frame beta chains. Every distinct CDR3 protein forms one entry, paired with its most common genes and DNA. Within this sample are 650,000 to 800,000 distinct CDR3 sequences, with approximately 15% of them counted one time only. The ten largest clones capture less than 7% of the sample. The specimen was PBMCs from blood, collected 14 to 15 days before vaccination. Receptor source: a man between 50 and 59 years old who received an inactivated influenza vaccine. Donor details come from another sample of the same person, matched by shared clones.

There are a few counts of this clonotype. This chain joins TRBV18 and TRBJ2-7; 8 bases agree with TRBD1. Germline CDR1 is KGHSH and CDR2 is LQKENI. The CDR3 loop spans 15 amino acids. V lost 5 bases and J lost 3; bases outside the gene matches: 9. CDR3 loop: CASSTGQGVFYEQYF. As DNA, the CDR3 is TGTGCCAGCTCAACCGGACAGGGTGTTTTCTACGAGCAGTACTTC.

This clonotype came up a few times. The chain links TRBV28 to TRBJ2-1; 9 bases are a match to TRBD2. With 6 bases clipped from V and 0 bases from J, the junction kept 6 bases outside the gene matches. Germline V gene lookup returns CDR1 MDHEN and CDR2 SYDVKM. The CDR3 covers 16 residues. CDR3 nucleotides: TGTGCCAGCAGCGGCGGGGGGGCGCCCTCCTACAATGAGCAGTTCTTC. It is translated as CASSGGGAPSYNEQFF.

This chain links TRBV9 with TRBJ2-1; a weak D match, TRBD2 (6 bases). Germline CDR1 and CDR2: SGDLS and YYNGEE. V was pared by 0 bases and J by 7 bases, with 11 bases between. The CDR3 covers 14 residues. This chain's CDR3 is CASSVAGRGNEQFF. In nucleotides, the CDR3 is TGTGCCAGCAGCGTAGCTGGTCGGGGGAATGAGCAGTTCTTC. Filled out from reference TRBV9 and TRBJ2-1, the complete variable domain reads DSGVTQTPKHLITATGQRVTLRCSPRSGDLSVYWYQQSLDQGLQFLIQYYNGEERAKGNILERFSAQQFPDLHSELNLSSLELGDSALYFCASSVAGRGNEQFFGPGTRLTVL.

The V and J genes are TRBV7-3 and TRBJ1-6; a weak D match, TRBD1 (5 bases). The CDR3 is 14 residues long. Trimming took 3 bases from V and 6 from J, leaving 9 bases between them. CDR1 is SGHTA and CDR2 is FQGTGA in the germline V gene. The CDR3 reads CASSFRGGNSPLHF. In DNA form, the CDR3 reads TGTGCCAGCAGCTTTAGGGGTGGTAATTCACCCCTCCACTTT. Complete variable domain (other parts from reference TRBV7-3 and TRBJ1-6): GAGVSQTPSNKVTEKGKYVELRCDPISGHTALYWYRQSLGQGPEFLIYFQGTGAADDSGLPNDRFFAVRPEGSVSTLKIQRTERGDSAVYLCASSFRGGNSPLHFGNGTRLTVT.